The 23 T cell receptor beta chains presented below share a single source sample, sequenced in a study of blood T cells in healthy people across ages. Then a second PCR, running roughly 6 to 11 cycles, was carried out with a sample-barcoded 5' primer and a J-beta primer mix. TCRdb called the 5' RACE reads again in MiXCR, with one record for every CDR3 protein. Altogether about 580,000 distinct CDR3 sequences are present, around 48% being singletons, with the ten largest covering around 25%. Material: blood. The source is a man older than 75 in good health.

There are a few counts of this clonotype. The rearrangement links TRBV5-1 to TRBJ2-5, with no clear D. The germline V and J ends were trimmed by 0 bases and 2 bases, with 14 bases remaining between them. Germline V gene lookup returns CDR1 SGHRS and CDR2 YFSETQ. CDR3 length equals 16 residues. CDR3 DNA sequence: TGCGCCAGCAGCTTGGCCGGTATGAGCCGTCAAGAGACCCAGTACTTC. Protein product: CASSLAGMSRQETQYF.

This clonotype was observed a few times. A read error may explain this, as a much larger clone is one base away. The CDR3 nucleotides are TGTGCCACTACGCCACGAGGGGTTTACAATGAGCAGTACTTC. Its protein is CATTPRGVYNEQYF. The chain combines TRBV6-6 with TRBJ2-1; D might be TRBD1 or TRBD2, each matching 5 bases. The J call is uncertain, as TRBJ2-7 better fits the DNA end. The V gene's germline CDR1 is MNHNY and CDR2 SVGAGI (reference sequence). CDR3 length equals 14 residues.

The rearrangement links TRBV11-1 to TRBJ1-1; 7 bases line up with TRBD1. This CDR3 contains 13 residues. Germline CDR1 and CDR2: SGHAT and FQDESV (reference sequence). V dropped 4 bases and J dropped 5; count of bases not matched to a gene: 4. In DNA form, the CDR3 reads TGTGCCAGCAGCTGCCAACAGGGGACTGAAGCTTTCTTT. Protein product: CASSCQQGTEAFF. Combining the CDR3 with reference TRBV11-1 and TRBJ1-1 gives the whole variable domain EAEVAQSPRYKITEKSQAVAFWCDPISGHATLYWYRQILGQGPELLVQFQDESVVDDSQLPKDRFSAERLKGVDSTLKIQPAELGDSAMYLCASSCQQGTEAFFGQGTRLTVV.

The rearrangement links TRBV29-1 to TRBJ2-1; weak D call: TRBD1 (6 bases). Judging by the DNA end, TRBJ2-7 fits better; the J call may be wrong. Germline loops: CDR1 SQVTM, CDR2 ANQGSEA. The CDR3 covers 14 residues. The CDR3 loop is CSATRANQGSEQYF. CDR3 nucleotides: TGCAGCGCAACCCGGGCCAACCAGGGGTCCGAGCAGTACTTC.

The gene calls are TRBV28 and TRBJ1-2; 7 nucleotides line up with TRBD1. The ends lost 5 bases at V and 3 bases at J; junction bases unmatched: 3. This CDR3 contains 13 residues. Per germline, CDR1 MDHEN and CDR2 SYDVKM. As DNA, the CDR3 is TGTGCCAGCAGTGACAGGGCGTACTATGGCTACACCTTC. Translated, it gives CASSDRAYYGYTF.

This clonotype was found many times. CDR3 sequence reads: CAAGYEQYF. The CDR3, as DNA: TGTGCCGCCGGGTACGAGCAGTACTTC. The chain is built from TRBV6-6 and TRBJ2-7; D is unclear. The V and J ends lost 11 bases and 4 bases respectively, with 6 bases between them. The CDR3 is made up of 9 amino acids. The germline gives CDR1 MNHNY, CDR2 SVGAGI (reference sequence).

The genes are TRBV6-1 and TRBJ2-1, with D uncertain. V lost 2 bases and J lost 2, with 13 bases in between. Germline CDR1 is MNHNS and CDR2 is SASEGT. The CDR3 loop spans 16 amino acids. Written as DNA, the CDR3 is TGTGCCAGCAGTGAAACCGGCTACCTACCCTACAATGAGCAGTTCTTC. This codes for CASSETGYLPYNEQFF.

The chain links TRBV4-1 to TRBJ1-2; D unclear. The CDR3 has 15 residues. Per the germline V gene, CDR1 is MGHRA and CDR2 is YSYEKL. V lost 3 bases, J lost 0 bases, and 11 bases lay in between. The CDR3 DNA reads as TGCGCCAGCAGCCACCCGGGGAGGGCTAACTATGGCTACACCTTC. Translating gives CASSHPGRANYGYTF.

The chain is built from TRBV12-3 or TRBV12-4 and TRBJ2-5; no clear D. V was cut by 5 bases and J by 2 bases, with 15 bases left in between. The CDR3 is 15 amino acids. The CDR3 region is CASSPRSAAQETQYF. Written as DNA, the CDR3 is TGTGCCAGCAGTCCCAGGTCGGCAGCTCAAGAGACCCAGTACTTC.

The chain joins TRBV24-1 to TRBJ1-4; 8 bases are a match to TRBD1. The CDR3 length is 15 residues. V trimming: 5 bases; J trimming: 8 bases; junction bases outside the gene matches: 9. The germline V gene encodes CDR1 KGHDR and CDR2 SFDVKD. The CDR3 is CATSGPGTGHEKLFF. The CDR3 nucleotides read TGTGCCACCAGTGGTCCCGGGACAGGACACGAAAAACTGTTTTTT.

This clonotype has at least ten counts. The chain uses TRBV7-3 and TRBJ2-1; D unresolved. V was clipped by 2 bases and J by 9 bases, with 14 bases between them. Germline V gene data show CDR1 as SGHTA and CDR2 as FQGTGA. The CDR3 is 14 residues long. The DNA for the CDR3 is TGTGCCAGCAGCTTAGTAACCGCAGGCGCTGAGCAGTTCTTC. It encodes CASSLVTAGAEQFF.

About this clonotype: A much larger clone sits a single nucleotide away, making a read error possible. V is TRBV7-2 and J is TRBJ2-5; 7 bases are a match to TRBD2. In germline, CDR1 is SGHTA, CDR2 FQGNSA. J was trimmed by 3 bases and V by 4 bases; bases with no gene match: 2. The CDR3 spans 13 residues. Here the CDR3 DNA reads TGTGCCAGCAGCTGGCTAGCGGAAGAGACCCAGTACTTC. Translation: CASSWLAEETQYF. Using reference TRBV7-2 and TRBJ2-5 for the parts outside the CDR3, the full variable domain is GAGVSQSPSNKVTEKGKDVELRCDPISGHTALYWYRQSLGQGLEFLIYFQGNSAPDKSGLPSDRFSAERTGGSVSTLTIQRTQQEDSAVYLCASSWLAEETQYFGPGTRLLVL.

CDR3 DNA: TGCGCCAGCAGCCAAGATGGGGAGACTGGTCAGCCCCAGCATTTT. Its translation is CASSQDGETGQPQHF. The rearrangement joins TRBV4-3 to TRBJ1-5; unclear D gene. CDR3 length: 15 amino acids. Between the trimmed V and J ends, which lost 0 bases and 6 bases, there was a span of 12 bases. Germline-derived CDR1 and CDR2 are LGHNA and YSLEER.

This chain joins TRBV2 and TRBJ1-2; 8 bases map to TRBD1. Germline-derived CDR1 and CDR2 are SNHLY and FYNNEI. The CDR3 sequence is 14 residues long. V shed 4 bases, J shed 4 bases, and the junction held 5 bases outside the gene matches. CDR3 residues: CASSATGGSYGYTF. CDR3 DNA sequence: TGTGCCAGCAGTGCAACAGGGGGTAGCTATGGCTACACCTTC.

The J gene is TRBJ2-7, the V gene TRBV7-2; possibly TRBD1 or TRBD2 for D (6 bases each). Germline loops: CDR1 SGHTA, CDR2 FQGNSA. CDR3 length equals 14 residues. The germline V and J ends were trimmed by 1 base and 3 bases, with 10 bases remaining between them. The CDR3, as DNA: TGTGCCAGCAGCTTAGTCAGGGGAGGCTACGAGCAGTACTTC. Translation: CASSLVRGGYEQYF.

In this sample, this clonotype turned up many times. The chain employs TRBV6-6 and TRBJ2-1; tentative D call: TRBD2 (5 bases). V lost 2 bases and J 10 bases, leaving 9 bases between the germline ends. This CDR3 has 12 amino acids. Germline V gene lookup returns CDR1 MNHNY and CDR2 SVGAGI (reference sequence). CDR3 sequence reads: CASSYQRWEQFF. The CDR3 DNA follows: TGTGCCAGCAGTTACCAGCGGTGGGAGCAGTTCTTC.

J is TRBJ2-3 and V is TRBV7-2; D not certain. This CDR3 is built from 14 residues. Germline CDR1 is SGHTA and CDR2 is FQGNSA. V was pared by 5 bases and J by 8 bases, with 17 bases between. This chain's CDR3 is CASSVTAGRATQYF. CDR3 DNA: TGTGCCAGCAGCGTAACAGCAGGTAGAGCTACGCAGTATTTT.

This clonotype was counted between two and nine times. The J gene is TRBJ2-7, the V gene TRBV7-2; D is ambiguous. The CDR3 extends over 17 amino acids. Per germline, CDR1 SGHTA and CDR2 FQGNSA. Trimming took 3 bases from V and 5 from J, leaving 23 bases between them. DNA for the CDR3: TGTGCCAGCAGCTTCTTTGCTAGAGGTGTCGGAAACCACGAGCAGTACTTC. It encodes CASSFFARGVGNHEQYF.

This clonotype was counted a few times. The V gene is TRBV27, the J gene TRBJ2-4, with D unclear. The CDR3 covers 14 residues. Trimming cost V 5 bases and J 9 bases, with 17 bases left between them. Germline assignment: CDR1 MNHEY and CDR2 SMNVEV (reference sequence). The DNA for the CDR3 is TGTGCCAGCAGTCCTGGGATTGGGGTTGGCATTCAGTACTTC. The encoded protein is CASSPGIGVGIQYF.

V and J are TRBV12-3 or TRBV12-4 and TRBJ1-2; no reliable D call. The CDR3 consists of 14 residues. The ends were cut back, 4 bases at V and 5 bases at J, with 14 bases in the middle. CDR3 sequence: CASSSRSEGYGYTF. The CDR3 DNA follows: TGTGCCAGCAGTTCCCGATCGGAGGGATATGGCTACACCTTC.

The CDR3 is CASSPSPLMNTEAFF. As DNA, the CDR3 is TGTGCCAGCTCACCATCGCCCCTTATGAACACTGAAGCTTTCTTT. This chain links TRBV18 with TRBJ1-1; D not resolved. Per germline, CDR1 KGHSH and CDR2 LQKENI. V dropped 2 bases and J dropped 0 bases, with 10 bases sitting between them. This CDR3 is 15 amino acids long.

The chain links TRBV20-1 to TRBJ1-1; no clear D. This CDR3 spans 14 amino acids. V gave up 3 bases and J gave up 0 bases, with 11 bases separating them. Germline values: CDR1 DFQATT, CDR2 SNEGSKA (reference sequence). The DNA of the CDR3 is TGCAGTGCTAGGAGCAGTTCGGTGAACACTGAAGCTTTCTTT. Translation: CSARSSSVNTEAFF.

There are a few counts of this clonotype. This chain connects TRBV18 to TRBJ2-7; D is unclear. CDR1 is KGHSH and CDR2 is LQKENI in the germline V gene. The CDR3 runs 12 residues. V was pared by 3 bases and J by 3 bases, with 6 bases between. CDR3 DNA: TGTGCCAGCTCACCTTCACTCTACGAGCAGTACTTC. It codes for CASSPSLYEQYF.